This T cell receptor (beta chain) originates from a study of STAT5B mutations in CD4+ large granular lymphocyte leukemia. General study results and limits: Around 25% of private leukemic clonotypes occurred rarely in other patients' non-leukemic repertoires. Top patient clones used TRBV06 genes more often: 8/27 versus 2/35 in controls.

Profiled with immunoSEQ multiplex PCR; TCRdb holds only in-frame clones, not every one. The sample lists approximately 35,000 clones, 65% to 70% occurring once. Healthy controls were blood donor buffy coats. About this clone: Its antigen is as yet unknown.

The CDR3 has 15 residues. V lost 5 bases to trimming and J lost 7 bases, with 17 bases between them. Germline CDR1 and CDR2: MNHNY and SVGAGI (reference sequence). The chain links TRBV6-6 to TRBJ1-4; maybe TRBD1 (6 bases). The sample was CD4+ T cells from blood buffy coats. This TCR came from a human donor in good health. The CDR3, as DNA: TGTGCCAGCAGTGGGGGCTCTCAAGGGGCTGAAAAACTGTTTTTT. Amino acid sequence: CASSGGSQGAEKLFF.